The entry that follows covers one T cell receptor (beta chain) sequence. The time point was: week 3, after first cycle of checkpoint inhibitor. Some clones are missing from TCRdb's copy, which holds only in-frame ones; the method was immunoSEQ multiplex PCR. The sample yields 25,000 to 35,000 clones, approximately 88% seen once. The record originates from a study of blood T cell dynamics during melanoma immunotherapy. V lost 4 bases to trimming and J lost 4 bases; unmatched junction nucleotides: 9. The CDR3 is made up of 15 amino acids. Germline V lookup: CDR1 SGHKS, CDR2 YYEKEE (reference sequence). The rearrangement links TRBV5-5 to TRBJ2-7; 9 positions agree with TRBD1. The clonotype was recovered from a human donor with melanoma. The source material was blood, sampled from a patient treated with checkpoint blockade. CDR3 residues: CASSPDGTGRYEQYF. CDR3 nucleotides: TGTGCCAGCAGCCCGGACGGGACAGGGCGTTACGAGCAGTACTTC.